Below, one T cell receptor (beta chain) is given with its context. Its specificity is not known. Healthy control subjects consisted of blood donors (median age approximately 56 years, range about 21-80; about 55% female). The V and J ends lost 2 bases and 3 bases respectively, with 15 bases between them. The length of the CDR3 is 15 residues. Germline values: CDR1 SGHDT, CDR2 YYEEEE. This entry comes from a study of somatic mutations in cytotoxic T cells in rheumatoid arthritis. Study observations and caveats: Healthy controls showed no age-related rise in CD8+ clonality, whereas rheumatoid arthritis patients did.

The protocol was immunoSEQ multiplex PCR, while the TCRdb copy is restricted to in-frame clones and leaves out a portion. The table shows some 25,000 clones, with under 75% occurring only once. The chain couples TRBV5-6 to TRBJ2-7; a weak D match, TRBD1 (6 bases). Sequenced: CD8+ T cells sorted from blood. This sequence originates from a woman aged 18-29 years in good health. This CDR3 is CASSFGTLGYYEQYF. DNA for the CDR3: TGTGCCAGCAGCTTCGGGACACTAGGTTACTACGAGCAGTACTTC.